One and the same sample provided the 32 T cell receptor beta chains below, sequenced in a study of beta chain features in type 1 diabetes. The sequenced template was cDNA made from the entire isolated RNA. Here immunoSEQ multiplex PCR was the method, and the copy in TCRdb shows in-frame clones only, minus some. The table lists 300,000 to 350,000 clones, about 20% of them singletons. The sample taken for sequencing was naive CD4+ T cells from blood. Receptors originate from a young woman in good health.

This clone occurred a few times. The chain couples TRBV30 to TRBJ1-2; D might be TRBD1 (6 bases). Per germline, CDR1 GTSNPN and CDR2 SVGIG (reference sequence). Trimming stripped 0 bases from V and 8 bases from J, with 13 bases between. This CDR3 has 13 residues. This CDR3 reads CAWSVQGTWGYTF. In DNA form, the CDR3 reads TGTGCCTGGAGTGTGCAGGGGACGTGGGGCTACACCTTC.

The chain combines TRBV29-1 with TRBJ2-2; tentatively, D is TRBD2 (6 bases). V shed 6 bases and J shed 0 bases, with 11 bases lying between them. This CDR3 comprises 14 residues. Germline values: CDR1 SQVTM, CDR2 ANQGSEA. The CDR3 is CSVGGRANTGELFF. CDR3 nucleotide sequence: TGCAGCGTGGGGGGACGGGCGAACACCGGGGAGCTGTTTTTT.

V and J are TRBV7-9 and TRBJ2-7; 9 bases line up with TRBD1. In germline, CDR1 is SEHNR, CDR2 FQNEAQ (reference sequence). This CDR3 comprises 14 residues. V trimming: 5 bases; J trimming: 6 bases; junction bases outside the gene matches: 8. The CDR3 DNA reads as TGTGCCAGCAGCGAGCCGGGACAGGGCTCCGAGCAGTACTTC. It is translated as CASSEPGQGSEQYF.

This chain uses TRBV7-8 with TRBJ1-2, with a possible D match to TRBD1 (6 bases). This CDR3 spans 16 amino acids. Germline CDR1 reads SGHVS; CDR2 reads FQNEAQ. Trimming removed 5 bases from V and 4 bases from J, with 20 bases in between. CDR3 protein: CASSPQQGLRGYGYTF. DNA for the CDR3: TGTGCCAGCAGCCCCCAACAGGGTTTAAGAGGCTATGGCTACACCTTC. The complete variable domain, with remaining parts taken from reference TRBV7-8 and TRBJ1-2, reads GAGVSQSPRYKVAKRGQDVALRCDPISGHVSLFWYQQALGQGPEFLTYFQNEAQLDKSGLPSDRFFAERPEGSVSTLKIQRTQQEDSAVYLCASSPQQGLRGYGYTFGSGTRLTVV.

This clone occurred a few times. The chain employs TRBV5-4 and TRBJ2-1; 7 nucleotides match TRBD1. Germline V gives CDR1 SGHNT, CDR2 YYREEE (reference sequence). CDR3 length: 15 residues. Germline trimming cut 0 bases from V and 6 bases from J; bases unmatched to any gene: 6. DNA for the CDR3: TGTGCCAGCAGCTTGGCCAGGGGGTTGCTCAATGAGCAGTTCTTC. Protein product: CASSLARGLLNEQFF. Together with reference TRBV5-4 and TRBJ2-1, the CDR3 gives the full variable domain: ETGVTQSPTHLIKTRGQQVTLRCSSQSGHNTVSWYQQALGQGPQFIFQYYREEENGRGNFPPRFSGLQFPNYSSELNVNALELDDSALYLCASSLARGLLNEQFFGPGTRLTVL.

The V call is TRBV2, the J call TRBJ1-2, with D possibly TRBD1 on 6 matching bases. The CDR3 is made up of 15 amino acids. Trimming removed 3 bases at V and 3 bases at J, with 14 bases between. CDR1 SNHLY and CDR2 FYNNEI come from the germline V gene. This CDR3 reads CASSDARGGHYGYTF. CDR3 nucleotide sequence: TGTGCCAGCAGTGATGCCAGGGGAGGGCACTATGGCTACACCTTC.

This clone was counted only a few times. The V call is TRBV5-1, the J call TRBJ1-2; TRBD1 agrees at 10 bases. V lost 0 bases and J lost 7; bases outside the gene matches: 3. Germline-derived CDR1 and CDR2 are SGHRS and YFSETQ. This CDR3 contains 14 residues. The CDR3 nucleotides are TGCGCCAGCAGCTTGGGACAGGGGGCAGTTGGCTACACCTTC. It translates to CASSLGQGAVGYTF.

V is TRBV11-2 and J is TRBJ1-4; possible D gene TRBD1, 5 bases. CDR1 is SGHAT and CDR2 is FQNNGV in the germline V gene. This CDR3 is built from 14 residues. V was clipped by 4 bases and J by 13 bases, with 19 bases between them. The DNA of the CDR3 is TGTGCCAGCAGCTCGACGAGCGATGGGGGGAGACTGTTTTTT. Protein product: CASSSTSDGGRLFF.

In this sample, this clone turned up a few times. This chain links TRBV7-3 with TRBJ1-6; D possibly corresponds to TRBD1 (5 bases). There are 15 residues in the CDR3. The germline CDR1 and CDR2 sequences are SGHTA and FQGTGA. Trimming pared 1 base from V and 8 bases from J, leaving 12 bases between. Written as DNA, the CDR3 is TGTGCCAGCAGCTTAAGGGGGGGAGTGGATTCACCCCTCCACTTT. Translation gives CASSLRGGVDSPLHF.

CDR3 in amino acids: CASSPTGGPYNEQFF. For the CDR3, the DNA is TGTGCCAGCAGCCCGACAGGGGGCCCCTACAATGAGCAGTTCTTC. This chain connects TRBV7-2 to TRBJ2-1; TRBD1 agrees at 10 bases. Germline loops: CDR1 SGHTA, CDR2 FQGNSA. The CDR3 runs 15 residues. The ends lost 5 bases at V and 2 bases at J; junction bases unmatched: 3.

This clone was recorded a few times. The V gene is TRBV9, the J gene TRBJ2-7; D unclear. Trimming left V 1 base short and J 2 bases short, with 10 bases between. There are 14 residues in the CDR3. Looked up from germline, CDR1 is SGDLS and CDR2 is YYNGEE. The CDR3 coding sequence is TGTGCCAGCAGCGTAAGCCAGGCCACCTACGAGCAGTACTTC. Protein product: CASSVSQATYEQYF.

V gene TRBV11-3 combines with J gene TRBJ1-3, with TRBD1 as a possible D gene (5 bases). This CDR3 contains 13 residues. Trimming took off 5 bases at V and 3 bases at J, with 8 bases between the two ends. Per the germline V gene, CDR1 is SGHNT and CDR2 is YENEEA. The CDR3 nucleotides read TGTGCCAGCAGCCAACAGGTTGGAAACACCATATATTTT. This gives the protein CASSQQVGNTIYF. Filled out from reference TRBV11-3 and TRBJ1-3, the complete variable domain reads EAGVVQSPRYKIIEKKQPVAFWCNPISGHNTLYWYLQNLGQGPELLIRYENEEAVDDSQLPKDRFSAERLKGVDSTLKIQPAELGDSAVYLCASSQQVGNTIYFGEGSWLTVV.

This clone was seen a few times. The J gene is TRBJ2-7, the V gene TRBV7-2; TRBD2 matches 8 bases. The CDR3 extends over 14 amino acids. Germline V gene data show CDR1 as SGHTA and CDR2 as FQGNSA. The J segment lost 2 bases and the V segment lost 7 bases, leaving 7 bases of the junction unmatched. The CDR3 loop reads CASTNWRGAYEQYF. The DNA for the CDR3 is TGTGCCAGCACCAACTGGCGGGGGGCCTACGAGCAGTACTTC.

This clone was observed a few times. This rearrangement joins TRBV4-1 to TRBJ2-7, with a weak D call TRBD1 (5 bases). The V gene's germline CDR1 is MGHRA and CDR2 YSYEKL. This CDR3 spans 15 amino acids. Trimming stripped 0 bases from V and 3 bases from J, with 12 bases between. CDR3 in DNA: TGCGCCAGCAGCCAAGAAAGGAAGGGGCGCTACGAGCAGTACTTC. Encoded protein: CASSQERKGRYEQYF.

This clone was seen more than once but under ten times. The CDR3 is CASSQPLRGLTNEKLFF. The CDR3 DNA follows: TGCGCCAGCAGCCAACCCCTCAGGGGGCTAACTAATGAAAAACTGTTTTTT. The chain joins TRBV4-1 to TRBJ1-4; TRBD1 matches at 8 bases. Trimming removed 2 bases from V and 1 base from J; junction bases left unmatched: 6. CDR1 is MGHRA and CDR2 is YSYEKL in the germline V gene. CDR3 length equals 17 residues.

This clone has only a few counts. V is TRBV5-1 and J is TRBJ2-7; D might be TRBD1 (6 bases). V was trimmed by 3 bases and J by 3 bases, leaving 19 bases between them. Per the germline V gene, CDR1 is SGHRS and CDR2 is YFSETQ. The CDR3 is made up of 16 amino acids. CDR3 DNA: TGCGCCAGCAGCTCAAAGACAGGACTTCACCTCTACGAGCAGTACTTC. Translation: CASSSKTGLHLYEQYF.

This sequence joins TRBV10-3 and TRBJ2-3; a possible D gene is TRBD2 (7 bases). From germline, CDR1 is ENHRY and CDR2 SYGVKD. The ends were cut back, 0 bases at V and 5 bases at J, with 9 bases in the middle. The CDR3 has 14 residues. As DNA, the CDR3 is TGTGCCATCAGTGAGTCGGGAGGGGGAGATACGCAGTATTTT. Translated, it gives CAISESGGGDTQYF.

J is TRBJ2-3 and V is TRBV29-1; D may be TRBD2 (6 bases). The CDR3 is 14 residues long. The germline V gene encodes CDR1 SQVTM and CDR2 ANQGSEA. V was trimmed by 4 bases and J by 4 bases, leaving 15 bases between them. Here the CDR3 reads CSVVWDFIPDTQYF. DNA of the CDR3: TGCAGCGTTGTCTGGGACTTTATACCAGATACGCAGTATTTT.

The chain has TRBV7-6 and TRBJ2-3, with 11 bases that match TRBD2. The germline V gene encodes CDR1 SGHVS and CDR2 FNYEAQ. With 1 base clipped from V and 4 bases from J, the junction kept 4 bases outside the gene matches. The CDR3 consists of 16 residues. As DNA, the CDR3 is TGTGCCAGCAGCTTAGTAGCGGGAGGGACGGCAGATACGCAGTATTTT. Translated, it gives CASSLVAGGTADTQYF.

The V call is TRBV15, the J call TRBJ2-5; D unresolved. V lost 0 bases and J lost 5, with 7 bases in between. The CDR3 covers 13 residues. Germline loops: CDR1 LNHNV, CDR2 YYDKDF (reference sequence). The CDR3 spells CATSRDFSETQYF. For the CDR3, the DNA is TGTGCCACCAGCAGAGATTTCTCCGAGACCCAGTACTTC.

The V and J genes are TRBV7-9 and TRBJ1-1; 9 bases map to TRBD1. J gave up 5 bases and V 1 base, and 2 bases lay outside the gene matches. This CDR3 spans 14 amino acids. CDR1 and CDR2 (germline): SEHNR, FQNEAQ (reference sequence). The CDR3 bases are TGTGCCAGCAGCTTAGGGACAGGGGAAACTGAAGCTTTCTTT. It yields the protein CASSLGTGETEAFF.

This clone occurred a few times. V usage is TRBV6-1 and J usage is TRBJ2-1, with TRBD1 as a possible D gene (6 bases). This CDR3 contains 13 residues. The V end was cut by 6 bases, the J end by 5 bases, with 11 bases between. In germline, CDR1 is MNHNS, CDR2 SASEGT. The CDR3 spells CASRTTGDNEQFF. The CDR3 DNA sequence: TGTGCCAGCAGAACGACAGGAGACAATGAGCAGTTCTTC.

This clone showed up just a few times. This rearrangement joins TRBV6-6 to TRBJ2-5; 10 bases fit TRBD1. Germline CDR1 is MNHNY and CDR2 is SVGAGI (reference sequence). The CDR3 spans 15 residues. With 5 bases clipped from V and 3 bases from J, the junction kept 6 bases outside the gene matches. CDR3 sequence: CASSGAGTGEETQYF. The CDR3 DNA reads as TGTGCCAGCAGTGGCGCCGGGACAGGGGAAGAGACCCAGTACTTC.

The chain couples TRBV7-2 to TRBJ2-3, with 10 bases matching TRBD2. J lost 3 bases, V lost 5 bases, and 5 bases had no gene match. The CDR3 runs 15 residues. Germline CDR1 SGHTA, CDR2 FQGNSA. The CDR3 loop is CASSPTSGETDTQYF. CDR3 bases: TGTGCCAGCAGCCCTACTAGCGGGGAAACAGATACGCAGTATTTT.

This clone was seen only a few times. This chain joins TRBV5-6 and TRBJ2-1, with unresolved D. This CDR3 has 13 residues. Germline V gene lookup returns CDR1 SGHDT and CDR2 YYEEEE. The ends were cut back, 0 bases at V and 9 bases at J, with 10 bases in the middle. The chain's CDR3 is CASSLVPSGEQFF. The CDR3, as DNA: TGTGCCAGCAGCTTGGTCCCATCCGGTGAGCAGTTCTTC.

The V gene is TRBV7-2, the J gene TRBJ2-5, with 7 bases that match TRBD2. Losses at the gene ends were 2 bases for V and 5 bases for J; bases not matched to a gene: 8. This CDR3 is built from 15 residues. In germline, CDR1 is SGHTA, CDR2 FQGNSA. The CDR3 DNA reads TGTGCCAGCAGCTTAAGGGGACTACCTCGGGAGACCCAGTACTTC. Translation: CASSLRGLPRETQYF.

This clone has a handful of counts. The V call is TRBV7-9, the J call TRBJ2-1; 10 positions match TRBD1. Looked up from germline, CDR1 is SEHNR and CDR2 is FQNEAQ (reference sequence). The CDR3 totals 16 residues. V shed 1 base, J shed 8 bases, and the junction held 8 bases outside the gene matches. CDR3 DNA: TGTGCCAGCAGCTTAGGGGACAGGGGCACAGGGGATGAGCAGTTCTTC. Protein product: CASSLGDRGTGDEQFF. Full variable domain (remainder filled in from reference TRBV7-9 and TRBJ2-1): DTGVSQNPRHKITKRGQNVTFRCDPISEHNRLYWYRQTLGQGPEFLTYFQNEAQLEKSRLLSDRFSAERPKGSFSTLEIQRTEQGDSAMYLCASSLGDRGTGDEQFFGPGTRLTVL.

This clone was observed a handful of times. The rearrangement joins TRBV30 to TRBJ2-5; 7 positions agree with TRBD1. The CDR3 spans 15 residues. J gave up 2 bases and V 1 base, and 7 bases lay outside the gene matches. The germline V gene encodes CDR1 GTSNPN and CDR2 SVGIG (reference sequence). The CDR3 reads CAWSGGQTLQETQYF. The CDR3 DNA sequence: TGTGCCTGGAGTGGGGGACAGACACTACAAGAGACCCAGTACTTC.

The chain is built from TRBV18 and TRBJ2-3, with D possibly being TRBD1 (5 bases). The CDR3 is 13 amino acids. CDR1 is KGHSH and CDR2 is LQKENI in the germline V gene. Trimming removed 3 bases at V and 1 base at J, with 5 bases between. The DNA for the CDR3 is TGTGCCAGCTCACCGACAGGCACAGATACGCAGTATTTT. It codes for CASSPTGTDTQYF.

This clone was detected only a few times. The V call is TRBV4-2, the J call TRBJ2-7; 8 positions match TRBD1. Germline-derived CDR1 and CDR2 are LGHNA and YNFKEQ. The CDR3 has 18 amino acids. V lost 1 base to trimming and J lost 3 bases; unmatched junction nucleotides: 14. The chain's CDR3 is CASSQGAPRTGLNYEQYF. CDR3 sequence (DNA): TGTGCCAGCAGCCAAGGTGCGCCAAGGACAGGGTTAAACTACGAGCAGTACTTC.

The chain combines TRBV5-1 with TRBJ1-1; TRBD1 matches at 9 bases. Germline V CDR1 and CDR2: SGHRS, YFSETQ. J lost 7 bases, V lost 2 bases, and 3 bases had no gene match. The CDR3 consists of 13 residues. The CDR3 region has the DNA TGCGCCAGCAGCTTCTCGGGACAGGGTGAAGCTTTCTTT. It encodes CASSFSGQGEAFF.

The chain links TRBV19 to TRBJ2-3, with 8 bases matching TRBD2. V lost 5 bases to trimming and J lost 2 bases; unmatched junction nucleotides: 3. The germline V gene encodes CDR1 LNHDA and CDR2 SQIVND (reference sequence). The CDR3 covers 14 residues. The CDR3 sequence: CASSPGGFTDTQYF. CDR3 nucleotide sequence: TGTGCCAGTAGTCCGGGAGGGTTCACAGATACGCAGTATTTT.